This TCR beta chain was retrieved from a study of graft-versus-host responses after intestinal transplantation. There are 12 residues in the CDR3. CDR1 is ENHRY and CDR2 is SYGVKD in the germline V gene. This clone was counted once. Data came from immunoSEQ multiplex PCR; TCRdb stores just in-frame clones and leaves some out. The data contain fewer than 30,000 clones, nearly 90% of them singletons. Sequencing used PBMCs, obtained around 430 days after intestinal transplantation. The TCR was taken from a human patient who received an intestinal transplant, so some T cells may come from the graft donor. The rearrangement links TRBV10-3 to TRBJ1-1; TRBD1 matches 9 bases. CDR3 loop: CAGGQGGTEAFF. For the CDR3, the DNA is TGTGCGGGGGGACAGGGAGGAACTGAAGCTTTCTTT.